Below are 2 T cell receptor beta chains sequenced from a single sample in a study of preoperative IRX-2 immunotherapy in early breast cancer. Using immunoSEQ multiplex PCR, the repertoire was profiled, and TCRdb retains in-frame clones only, with some absent. The table shows tens of thousands of clones, with around 80% occurring only once. Documented treatment: preoperative locoregional IRX-2 cytokine immunotherapy. The sequences come from lymph node tissue, collected after IRX-2 immunotherapy. The source of these receptors is a human donor with breast cancer.

The chain uses TRBV5-1 and TRBJ2-1, with D unclear. The CDR3 runs 15 residues. Germline values: CDR1 SGHRS, CDR2 YFSETQ. V was pared by 0 bases and J by 1 base, with 8 bases between. CDR3 region: CASSLAEGSYNEQFF. CDR3 coding DNA: TGCGCCAGCAGCTTGGCTGAAGGGTCCTACAATGAGCAGTTCTTC.

The gene calls are TRBV5-1 and TRBJ1-3, with 10 bases matching TRBD1. V was pared by 0 bases and J by 0 bases, with 9 bases of the junction left unmatched. CDR3 length: 19 amino acids. CDR1 is SGHRS, CDR2 YFSETQ, per germline. The CDR3 DNA reads as TGCGCCAGCAGCTTGGTCACTTCGGGGACAGGGGTCTCTGGAAACACCATATATTTT. This sequence encodes CASSLVTSGTGVSGNTIYF. Drawing the rest from reference TRBV5-1 and TRBJ1-3, the complete variable domain is KAGVTQTPRYLIKTRGQQVTLSCSPISGHRSVSWYQQTPGQGLQFLFEYFSETQRNKGNFPGRFSGRQFSNSRSEMNVSTLELGDSALYLCASSLVTSGTGVSGNTIYFGEGSWLTVV.